This TCR beta chain was captured by sequencing in a study of T cells in Graves' hyperthyroidism and ophthalmopathy. RNA transcripts were the template for amplifying TCR beta CDR3 regions. First-round RT-PCR with HTBI primers amplified the TCR CDR3 region. Each CDR3 protein is one row after TCRdb ran MiXCR on the multiplex PCR reads. The sample consists of around 600,000 distinct CDR3 sequences, more than 13% of them appearing once. The CDR3 sequence is 16 residues long. V was clipped by 3 bases and J by 8 bases; unmatched bases: 12. The V gene's germline CDR1 is LNHDA and CDR2 SQIVND (reference sequence). Many counts were recorded for this clonotype. Patients having uncontrolled infection, another autoimmune disease, pregnancy or lactation were not included. For the diagnoses, clinical symptoms, serum thyroxine and TRAb, thyroid ultrasound and orbital computed tomography were used.

V usage is TRBV19 and J usage is TRBJ2-2; 7 positions match TRBD2. This receptor was identified in a woman younger than 35 with Graves' ophthalmopathy. Sample: blood. CDR3 nucleotide sequence: TGTGCCAGTAGTATCCGTGGACTAGATTTCTGGGGGGAGCTGTTTTTT. Its translation is CASSIRGLDFWGELFF.